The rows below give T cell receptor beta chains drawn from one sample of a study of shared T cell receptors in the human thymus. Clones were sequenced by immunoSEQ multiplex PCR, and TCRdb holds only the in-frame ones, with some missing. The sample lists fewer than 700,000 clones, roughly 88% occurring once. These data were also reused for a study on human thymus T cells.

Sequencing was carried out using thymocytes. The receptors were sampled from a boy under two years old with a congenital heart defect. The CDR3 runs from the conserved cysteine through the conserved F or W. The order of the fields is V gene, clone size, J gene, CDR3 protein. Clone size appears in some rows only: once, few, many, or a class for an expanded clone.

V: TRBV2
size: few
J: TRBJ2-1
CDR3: CASRCQSAGDYNEQFF

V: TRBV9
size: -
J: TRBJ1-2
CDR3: CASSPRGQVVGYTF

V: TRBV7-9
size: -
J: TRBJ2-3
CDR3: CASSLALKGDTQYF

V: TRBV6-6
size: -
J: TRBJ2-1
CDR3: CASRFAEAPYNEQFF

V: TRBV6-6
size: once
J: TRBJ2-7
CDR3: CASSRGQNLTYEQYF

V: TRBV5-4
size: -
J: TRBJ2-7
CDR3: CASSSGGTGHYEQYF

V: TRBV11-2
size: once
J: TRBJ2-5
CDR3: CASSVREGPAETQYF

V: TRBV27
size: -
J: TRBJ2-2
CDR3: CASSSRRETSPGELFF

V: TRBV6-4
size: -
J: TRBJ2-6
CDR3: CASSGGAGANVLTF

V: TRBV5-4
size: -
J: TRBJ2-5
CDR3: CASSWGRGPVETQYF

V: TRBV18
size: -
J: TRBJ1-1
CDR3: CASSWTIKNTEAFF

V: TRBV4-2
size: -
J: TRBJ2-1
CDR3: CASSQVVGILAGGLLVF

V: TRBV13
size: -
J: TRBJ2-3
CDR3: CASSPRDGTSGRQEGDTQYF

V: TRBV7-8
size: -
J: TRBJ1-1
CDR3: CASSSDPRAVAQVKVNTEAFF

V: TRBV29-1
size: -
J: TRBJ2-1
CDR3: CSVGLAGNPYNEQFF

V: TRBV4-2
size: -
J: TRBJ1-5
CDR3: CASSQRPPVGTGSNQPQHF

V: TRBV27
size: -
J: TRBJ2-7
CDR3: CASRRTGEASYEQYF

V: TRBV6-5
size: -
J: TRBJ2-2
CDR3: CASSYGTDRSRELFF

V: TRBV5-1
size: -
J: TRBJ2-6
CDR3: CASSFRFRTSGRGKGANVLTF

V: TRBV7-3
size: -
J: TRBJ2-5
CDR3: CASSPCGRSQETQYF

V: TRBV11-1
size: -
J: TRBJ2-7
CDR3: CASSPGVYRDMYEQYF

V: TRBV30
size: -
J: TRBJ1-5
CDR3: CAWSVRGSNQPQHF

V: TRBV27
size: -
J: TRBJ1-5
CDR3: CASAGSGGQPQHF